What follows is one T cell receptor beta chain and its context. No antigen is known for it. The data were produced by immunoSEQ multiplex PCR, yet TCRdb's version contains in-frame clones alone and is incomplete. The table lists 180,000 or so clones, 70% to 90% of them singletons. The data derive from a study of Ad26.COV2.S vaccination and SARS-CoV-2 variants. The CDR3 totals 14 residues. Looked up from germline, CDR1 is SGHRS and CDR2 is YFSETQ. The V gene lost 6 bases and the J gene lost 0 bases, with 13 bases spanning the gap. Findings and limits, study-wide: It is possible that the TCR breadth and depth analyses underestimated the total T cell responses. Similar non-spike TCR breadth was seen in vaccine and placebo recipients.

The clonotype originates from a human donor who had recovered from COVID-19. The sample consisted of peripheral blood, taken after recovery from COVID-19. The chain carries TRBV5-1 and TRBJ2-7; D is unresolved. The DNA of the CDR3 is TGCGCCAGCACCCCGGGCCGTAGCTCCTACGAGCAGTACTTC. Protein: CASTPGRSSYEQYF.